This TCR beta chain was recorded in a study of cytomegalovirus exposure and HLA in healthy donors. CDR1 is SEHNR, CDR2 FQNEAQ, per germline (reference sequence). CDR3 length equals 12 residues. The V gene lost 5 bases and the J gene lost 4 bases, with 8 bases spanning the gap. In the PCR, 60 Vbeta and 13 Jbeta primers were used. Profiled with immunoSEQ multiplex PCR; TCRdb holds only in-frame clones, not every one. The data contain approximately 120,000 clones, about 79% of them singletons. The origin of this receptor is a human donor in good health. The sample comprised PBMCs. The V and J genes are TRBV7-9 and TRBJ2-5; D is unclear. The CDR3 DNA reads TGTGCCAGCAGCGTACTTCTAGAGACCCAGTACTTC. Amino acid sequence: CASSVLLETQYF.